The entry that follows covers one T cell receptor (beta chain) sequence. Under the authors' procedure: Nucleated cell counts were estimated from reference gene primer amplification. The data were produced by immunoSEQ multiplex PCR, yet TCRdb's version contains in-frame clones alone and is incomplete. Clonal size and the V and J genes are those of that table, whereas D and trimming came from the DNA. The sample shows 200,000 to 250,000 clones, around 88% of them seen only once. This record comes from a study of blood T cell repertoires in COVID-19. On the study more broadly: Acute-phase and convalescent COVID-19 samples originated in the United States, Italy and Spain.

Study members were between about 18 and 95 years old and lived in roughly 24 US regions. Cohort 3 donors counted as recovered after two negative PCRs, clearance, or resolved symptoms. The CDR3 is made up of 15 amino acids. V lost 0 bases and J 6 bases, leaving 16 bases between the germline ends. Germline V gene data show CDR1 as SGDLS and CDR2 as YYNGEE. The V call is TRBV9, the J call TRBJ2-7; possible D gene TRBD2, 7 bases. The TCR sequence derives from a woman between 50 and 59 years old who had recovered from COVID-19. The material sequenced was PBMCs or T cells enriched from blood (not recorded which). This CDR3 is CASSVEGGGPGEQYF. CDR3 in DNA: TGTGCCAGCAGCGTAGAGGGGGGAGGGCCGGGCGAGCAGTACTTC.